Each of the 26 T cell receptor beta chains below was sequenced from the same sample in a study of blood T cell repertoires in COVID-19. The table came from immunoSEQ multiplex PCR; TCRdb's copy has only in-frame clones and leaves some out. The repertoire has approximately 400,000 clones, more than 75% of them found once; the top ten carry 1% to 1.5%. The sequenced sample consisted of PBMCs or T cells enriched from blood (not recorded which). The receptors originated from a man under 40 who had recovered from COVID-19.

This clone was picked up one time. This chain connects TRBV18 to TRBJ1-1, with D possibly TRBD1 on 6 matching bases. CDR3 size: 15 residues. CDR1 is KGHSH and CDR2 is LQKENI in the germline V gene. V was trimmed by 4 bases and J by 0 bases, leaving 12 bases between them. The CDR3 region is CASSRQTGMNTEAFF. CDR3 nucleotide sequence: TGTGCCAGCTCACGCCAGACAGGAATGAACACTGAAGCTTTCTTT. Based on the CDR3 plus reference TRBV18 and TRBJ1-1, the full variable domain is NAGVMQNPRHLVRRRGQEARLRCSPMKGHSHVYWYRQLPEEGLKFMVYLQKENIIDESGMPKERFSAEFPKEGPSILRIQQVVRGDSAAYFCASSRQTGMNTEAFFGQGTRLTVV.

V usage is TRBV18 and J usage is TRBJ2-7; TRBD1 agrees at 11 bases. The CDR3 runs 14 residues. Per the germline V gene, CDR1 is KGHSH and CDR2 is LQKENI. The V and J ends lost 6 bases and 6 bases, in that order; junction bases with no gene match: 7. The DNA of the CDR3 is TGTGCCAGCTCTCAAACCGGGACAGGGGGCGAGCAGTACTTC. Residues: CASSQTGTGGEQYF.

This chain connects TRBV5-5 to TRBJ1-5, with 9 bases aligning to TRBD1. After removal of 3 bases from V and 5 bases from J, the junction contained 6 bases not matched to a gene. This CDR3 is 15 amino acids long. Germline CDR1 and CDR2: SGHKS and YYEKEE (reference sequence). CDR3 nucleotide sequence: TGTGCCAGCAGCTCCCCGGGACAGGGAGATCAGCCCCAGCATTTT. Protein: CASSSPGQGDQPQHF.

This clone showed up just a few times. The chain couples TRBV5-5 to TRBJ2-5; 8 bases match TRBD1. The V segment lost 7 bases and the J segment 5 bases; nucleotides outside the gene matches: 10. The CDR3 covers 14 residues. Germline V lookup: CDR1 SGHKS, CDR2 YYEKEE (reference sequence). DNA of the CDR3: TGTGCCAGCGGGCGACAGGGGACCCCGGAGACCCAGTACTTC. It specifies CASGRQGTPETQYF.

The rearrangement uses TRBV9 and TRBJ2-3, with 8 positions matching TRBD2. The CDR3 spans 16 residues. J lost 4 bases, V lost 2 bases, and 9 bases had no gene match. Germline V CDR1 and CDR2: SGDLS, YYNGEE. CDR3 nucleotides: TGTGCCAGCAGCGTCGAGGCGGGGGGCGGCGCAGATACGCAGTATTTT. Translated, it gives CASSVEAGGGADTQYF.

The chain links TRBV18 to TRBJ2-7; D call uncertain. This CDR3 is 15 amino acids long. Germline V gene lookup returns CDR1 KGHSH and CDR2 LQKENI. The ends were cut back, 2 bases at V and 5 bases at J, with 16 bases in the middle. The CDR3 is CASSPRYQVNHEQYF. The CDR3 coding sequence is TGTGCCAGCTCACCAAGATATCAGGTGAACCACGAGCAGTACTTC.

The chain recombines TRBV3-1 (or the pseudogene TRBV3-2) with TRBJ1-1, with D possibly being TRBD1 (5 bases). From germline, CDR1 is LGHDT and CDR2 YNNKEL (reference sequence). Trimming left V 0 bases short and J 0 bases short, with 14 bases between. The CDR3 consists of 17 residues. This chain's CDR3 is CASSQDGAGLMNTEAFF. The CDR3 DNA sequence: TGTGCCAGCAGCCAAGATGGGGCCGGCCTCATGAACACTGAAGCTTTCTTT.

This clone was observed once. The V call is TRBV10-2, the J call TRBJ2-3; 9 nucleotides line up with TRBD2. Germline CDR1 is WSHSY and CDR2 is SAAADI. The CDR3 extends over 16 amino acids. The J segment lost 4 bases and the V segment lost 2 bases, leaving 7 bases of the junction unmatched. CDR3 sequence (DNA): TGCGCCAGCAGTGAGCTGGCGGGGGGGATCTCAGATACGCAGTATTTT. The encoded protein is CASSELAGGISDTQYF.

The chain combines TRBV6-5 with TRBJ1-3, with TRBD1 matching 9 bases. CDR3 length equals 15 residues. The trim removed 11 bases at V and 4 bases at J, leaving 12 bases unmatched. CDR1 and CDR2 from the germline V gene are MNHEY and SVGAGI. CDR3 amino acids: CAARPGQGSGNTIYF. For the CDR3, the DNA is TGTGCCGCGAGGCCGGGACAGGGATCCGGAAACACCATATATTTT.

The gene calls are TRBV19 and TRBJ2-3; a weak D match, TRBD2 (6 bases). V lost 6 bases to trimming and J lost 2 bases, with 15 bases between them. Germline CDR1 and CDR2: LNHDA and SQIVND (reference sequence). The CDR3 covers 15 residues. The CDR3 coding sequence is TGTGCCAGTAGCCTCGGGCTAGCGACCACAGATACGCAGTATTTT. Translating gives CASSLGLATTDTQYF.

This clone was observed once. The J gene is TRBJ2-5, the V gene TRBV9; D might be TRBD2 (6 bases). The V gene lost 7 bases and the J gene lost 5 bases, with 18 bases spanning the gap. The CDR3 sequence is 14 residues long. The V gene's germline CDR1 is SGDLS and CDR2 YYNGEE. The CDR3 DNA sequence: TGTGCCAGCGCGCCGCAGGGAGGAGGGGAGACCCAGTACTTC. It is translated as CASAPQGGGETQYF.

The chain links TRBV4-1 to TRBJ1-2; D is unclear. CDR1 MGHRA and CDR2 YSYEKL come from the germline V gene. The CDR3 runs 14 residues. Trimming removed 2 bases at V and 6 bases at J, with 13 bases between. The CDR3, as DNA: TGCGCCAGCAGCCAACCCCCTTTCCAGGATGGCTACACCTTC. This codes for CASSQPPFQDGYTF.

The chain is built from TRBV7-9 and TRBJ1-1; D might be TRBD1 (5 bases). Deletions cut 1 base from V and 2 bases from J, with 14 bases between. Germline V gives CDR1 SEHNR, CDR2 FQNEAQ (reference sequence). The length of the CDR3 is 16 residues. CDR3 sequence reads: CASSLGFVGGNTEAFF. CDR3 bases: TGTGCCAGCAGCTTAGGTTTCGTCGGGGGTAACACTGAAGCTTTCTTT.

This chain links TRBV9 with TRBJ1-5; 7 positions agree with TRBD1. The CDR3 is 14 amino acids. J gave up 4 bases and V 4 bases, and 5 bases lay outside the gene matches. Per germline, CDR1 SGDLS and CDR2 YYNGEE. Written as DNA, the CDR3 is TGTGCCAGCAGCCTCGGGACAGTAAATCAGCCCCAGCATTTT. Amino acids: CASSLGTVNQPQHF.

The chain combines TRBV12-5 with TRBJ1-2; 7 bases match TRBD1. The CDR3 covers 11 residues. Germline assignment: CDR1 LGHNT and CDR2 FRNRAP. CDR3 region: CAQGGSYGYTF. The CDR3 bases are TGTGCCCAGGGGGGTTCCTATGGCTACACCTTC.

This clone was observed once. V usage is TRBV19 and J usage is TRBJ1-3, with no clear D. V lost 1 base, J lost 5 bases, and 15 bases lay in between. The CDR3 spans 16 residues. Germline V gene lookup returns CDR1 LNHDA and CDR2 SQIVND (reference sequence). The CDR3: CASSIGGETLRNTIYF. CDR3 coding DNA: TGTGCCAGTAGTATAGGGGGAGAAACCCTACGAAACACCATATATTTT.

This chain uses TRBV5-4 with TRBJ2-7, with TRBD2 matching 11 bases. The germline V gene has CDR1 SGHNT and CDR2 YYREEE (reference sequence). J lost 5 bases, V lost 1 base, and 8 bases had no gene match. This CDR3 contains 16 residues. CDR3 coding DNA: TGTGCCAGCAGCTTGTCTTTAGCGGGGGGGGTCGACGAGCAGTACTTC. Translated: CASSLSLAGGVDEQYF.

The chain has TRBV13 and TRBJ2-3, with D possibly matching TRBD2 (7 bases). CDR3 length: 15 residues. CDR1 and CDR2 (germline): PRHDT, FYEKMQ (reference sequence). Trimming stripped 0 bases from V and 2 bases from J, with 9 bases between. CDR3 coding DNA: TGTGCCAGCAGCTTAGGCGGGGGGCACACAGATACGCAGTATTTT. Translating gives CASSLGGGHTDTQYF.

A single count supports this clone. The rearrangement uses TRBV6-2 or TRBV6-3 and TRBJ1-5; 7 bases agree with TRBD1. Looked up from germline, CDR1 is MNHEY and CDR2 is SVGEGT. The V segment lost 6 bases and the J segment 7 bases; nucleotides outside the gene matches: 6. The CDR3 contains 13 residues. The CDR3 protein is CASSPWTGQPQHF. In DNA, the CDR3 is TGTGCCAGCAGCCCCTGGACAGGCCAGCCCCAGCATTTT.

V gene TRBV5-1 combines with J gene TRBJ2-3; unclear D gene. CDR1 SGHRS and CDR2 YFSETQ come from the germline V gene. The CDR3 has 18 residues. The V end lost 0 bases, the J end lost 4 bases, and 21 bases lay between the germline ends. CDR3 bases: TGCGCCAGCAGCTTGGGACGAGCCTCGCTTAAAACAGCAGATACGCAGTATTTT. This gives the protein CASSLGRASLKTADTQYF. The full variable domain, with the rest looked up from reference TRBV5-1 and TRBJ2-3, is KAGVTQTPRYLIKTRGQQVTLSCSPISGHRSVSWYQQTPGQGLQFLFEYFSETQRNKGNFPGRFSGRQFSNSRSEMNVSTLELGDSALYLCASSLGRASLKTADTQYFGPGTRLTVL.

This clone was seen a single time. The chain combines TRBV27 with TRBJ2-2, with 8 bases aligning to TRBD2. The germline CDR1 and CDR2 sequences are MNHEY and SMNVEV (reference sequence). The CDR3 extends over 14 amino acids. V shed 3 bases, J shed 13 bases, and the junction held 10 bases outside the gene matches. CDR3 protein: CASSFTGPGGSLFF. CDR3 nucleotide sequence: TGTGCCAGCAGTTTTACAGGGCCGGGAGGGTCGCTGTTTTTT.

The chain uses TRBV7-2 and TRBJ2-7; TRBD1 aligns across 8 bases. The germline V gene has CDR1 SGHTA and CDR2 FQGNSA. The CDR3 totals 15 residues. Losses at the gene ends were 5 bases for V and 3 bases for J; bases not matched to a gene: 9. The DNA of the CDR3 is TGTGCCAGCAGCACAGCCGGGACAGGCCGCTACGAGCAGTACTTC. It codes for CASSTAGTGRYEQYF.

This rearrangement joins TRBV7-9 to TRBJ1-2; 8 positions match TRBD1. Germline V gene lookup returns CDR1 SEHNR and CDR2 FQNEAQ (reference sequence). Germline trimming cut 3 bases from V and 4 bases from J; bases unmatched to any gene: 10. This CDR3 has 16 residues. The CDR3 region is CASSFPDRDSVYGYTF. CDR3 DNA: TGTGCCAGCAGCTTCCCGGACAGGGACAGTGTCTATGGCTACACCTTC.

The chain couples TRBV5-4 to TRBJ2-1; TRBD2 aligns across 10 bases. Trimming removed 5 bases from V and 2 bases from J; junction bases left unmatched: 4. The CDR3 sequence is 15 residues long. CDR1 and CDR2 (germline): SGHNT, YYREEE (reference sequence). DNA of the CDR3: TGTGCCAGCAGTACAAGCGGGGGGGCCTACAATGAGCAGTTCTTC. Amino acid sequence: CASSTSGGAYNEQFF.

V gene TRBV9 combines with J gene TRBJ1-1, with 8 bases matching TRBD1. The CDR3 is 13 amino acids. Per germline, CDR1 SGDLS and CDR2 YYNGEE. With 4 bases clipped from V and 6 bases from J, the junction kept 5 bases outside the gene matches. Written as DNA, the CDR3 is TGTGCCAGCAGCCCACGGACAGGGTCTGAAGCTTTCTTT. This encodes CASSPRTGSEAFF.

This rearrangement joins TRBV19 to TRBJ1-4, with D unclear. Trimming removed 6 bases from V and 0 bases from J, with 14 bases in between. CDR1 and CDR2 from the germline V gene are LNHDA and SQIVND (reference sequence). This CDR3 has 16 amino acids. DNA of the CDR3: TGTGCCAGTAGAGTGATGCACGGAGCAACTAATGAAAAACTGTTTTTT. Protein: CASRVMHGATNEKLFF. Based on the CDR3 plus reference TRBV19 and TRBJ1-4, the full variable domain is DGGITQSPKYLFRKEGQNVTLSCEQNLNHDAMYWYRQDPGQGLRLIYYSQIVNDFQKGDIAEGYSVSREKKESFPLTVTSAQKNPTAFYLCASRVMHGATNEKLFFGSGTQLSVL.